The table lists the clone carrying this T cell receptor beta chain with many counts. No antigen is known for it. The data stem from a study of metastatic and nonmetastatic thyroid tumors. Study overall: Across peripheral blood and tumor or nodule tissue samples taken from malignant and benign thyroid patients, the repertoires were compared with one another. Study-level findings and limits: As reported, TCR beta diversity in blood and tumor was significantly higher in malignant thyroid tumors than in benign nodules.

This CDR3 has 13 amino acids. V was trimmed by 6 bases and J by 0 bases, leaving 8 bases between them. Germline loops: CDR1 LNHDA, CDR2 SQIVND (reference sequence). Methods used by the authors: Construction of a distant-metastasis classifier for papillary thyroid cancer relied on CDR3 differences across clinicopathological groups. TCRdb reassembled clones from the PCR reads with MiXCR. The V and J calls, along with clone size, are taken from TCRdb and not from the paper's own processing. The table has over 65,000 clones, around 12% seen once. Thyroid surgery was performed in patients who had received no treatment beforehand.

The origin of this receptor is a female donor with papillary thyroid cancer or a benign thyroid nodule (not recorded which). Some clones in this sample may be carry-over from other donors' samples. V is TRBV19 and J is TRBJ2-5, with D possibly being TRBD1 (5 bases). The source material was tumor tissue. This CDR3 is CASSYRYQETQYF. For the CDR3, the DNA is TGTGCCAGTAGCTACAGGTACCAAGAGACCCAGTACTTC.